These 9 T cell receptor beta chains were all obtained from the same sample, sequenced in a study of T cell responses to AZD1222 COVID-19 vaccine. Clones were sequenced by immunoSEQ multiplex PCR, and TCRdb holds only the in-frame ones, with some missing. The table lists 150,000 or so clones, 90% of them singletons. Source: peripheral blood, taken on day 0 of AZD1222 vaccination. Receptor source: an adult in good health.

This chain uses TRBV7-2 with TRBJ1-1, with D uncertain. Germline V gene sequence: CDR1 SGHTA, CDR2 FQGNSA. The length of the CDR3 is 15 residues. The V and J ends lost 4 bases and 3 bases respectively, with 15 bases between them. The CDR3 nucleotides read TGTGCCAGCAGCTCTCAAGGCCAACCGGACACTGAAGCTTTCTTT. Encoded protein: CASSSQGQPDTEAFF.

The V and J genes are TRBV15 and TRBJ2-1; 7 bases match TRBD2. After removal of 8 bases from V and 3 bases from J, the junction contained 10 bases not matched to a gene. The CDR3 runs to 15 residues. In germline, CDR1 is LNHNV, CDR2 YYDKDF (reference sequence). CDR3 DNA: TGTGCCACCGGGACTACAAGATACCTCTACAATGAGCAGTTCTTC. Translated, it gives CATGTTRYLYNEQFF.

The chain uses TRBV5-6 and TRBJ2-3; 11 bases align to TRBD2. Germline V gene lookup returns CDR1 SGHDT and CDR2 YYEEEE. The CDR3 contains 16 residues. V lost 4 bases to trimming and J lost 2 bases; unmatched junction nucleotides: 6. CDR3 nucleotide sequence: TGTGCCAGCAGCATCCAACTAGCGGGGGTCACAGATACGCAGTATTTT. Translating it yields CASSIQLAGVTDTQYF.

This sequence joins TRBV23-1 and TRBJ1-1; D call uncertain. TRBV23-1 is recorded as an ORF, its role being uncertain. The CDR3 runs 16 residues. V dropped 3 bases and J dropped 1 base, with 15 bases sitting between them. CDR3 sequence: CASSHPGRGPNTEAFF. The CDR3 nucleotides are TGCGCCAGCAGTCACCCTGGACGGGGTCCGAACACTGAAGCTTTCTTT.

CDR3 sequence reads: CASSIPGQGNYGYTF. The CDR3 DNA follows: TGTGCCAGCAGTATCCCGGGACAGGGGAACTATGGCTACACCTTC. This rearrangement joins TRBV2 to TRBJ1-2, with 10 bases that match TRBD1. From germline, CDR1 is SNHLY and CDR2 FYNNEI. After removal of 5 bases from V and 2 bases from J, the junction contained 5 bases not matched to a gene. The CDR3 runs to 15 residues.

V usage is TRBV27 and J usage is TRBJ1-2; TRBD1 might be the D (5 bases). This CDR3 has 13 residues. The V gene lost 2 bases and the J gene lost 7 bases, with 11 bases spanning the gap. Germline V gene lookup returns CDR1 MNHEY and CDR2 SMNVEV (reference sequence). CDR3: CASSLRGSGGYTF. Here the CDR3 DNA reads TGTGCCAGCAGTTTAAGGGGTTCTGGTGGCTACACCTTC.

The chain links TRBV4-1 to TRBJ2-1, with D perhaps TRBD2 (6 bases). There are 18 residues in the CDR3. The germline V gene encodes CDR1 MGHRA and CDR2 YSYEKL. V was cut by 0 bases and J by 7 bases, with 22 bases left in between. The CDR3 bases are TGCGCCAGCAGCCAAGAGGCTTGGGCGGGGCCCAAGGGTAATGAGCAGTTCTTC. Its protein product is CASSQEAWAGPKGNEQFF.

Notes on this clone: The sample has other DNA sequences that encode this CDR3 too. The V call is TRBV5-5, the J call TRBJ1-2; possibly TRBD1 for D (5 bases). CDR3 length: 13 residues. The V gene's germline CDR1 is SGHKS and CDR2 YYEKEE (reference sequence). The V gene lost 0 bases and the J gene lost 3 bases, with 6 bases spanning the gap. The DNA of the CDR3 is TGTGCCAGCAGCTTGGAAGGGGACTATGGCTACACCTTC. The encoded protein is CASSLEGDYGYTF.

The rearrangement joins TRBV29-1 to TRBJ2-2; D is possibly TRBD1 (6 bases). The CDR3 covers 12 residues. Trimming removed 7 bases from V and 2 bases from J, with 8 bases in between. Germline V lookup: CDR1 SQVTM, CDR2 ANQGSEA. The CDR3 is CSGQANTGELFF. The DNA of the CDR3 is TGCAGCGGACAGGCCAACACCGGGGAGCTGTTTTTT.